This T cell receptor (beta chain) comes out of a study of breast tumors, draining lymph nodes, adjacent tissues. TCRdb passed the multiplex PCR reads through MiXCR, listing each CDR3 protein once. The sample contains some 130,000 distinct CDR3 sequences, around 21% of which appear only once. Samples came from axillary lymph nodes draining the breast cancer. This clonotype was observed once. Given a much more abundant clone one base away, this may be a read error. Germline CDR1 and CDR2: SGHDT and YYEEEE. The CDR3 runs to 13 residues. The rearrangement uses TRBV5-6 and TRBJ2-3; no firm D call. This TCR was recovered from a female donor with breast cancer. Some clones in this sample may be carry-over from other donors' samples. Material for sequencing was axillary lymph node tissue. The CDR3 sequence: CAGSLLLSDTQYF. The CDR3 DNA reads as TGTGCCGGCAGCTTATTGCTATCAGATACGCAGTATTTT. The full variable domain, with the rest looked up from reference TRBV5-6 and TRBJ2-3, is DAGVTQSPTHLIKTRGQQVTLRCSPKSGHDTVSWYQQALGQGPQFIFQYYEEEERQRGNFPDRFSGHQFPNYSSELNVNALLLGDSALYLCAGSLLLSDTQYFGPGTRLTVL.